This TCR beta chain was documented in a study of cytomegalovirus exposure and HLA in healthy donors. In the study overall: Earlier, approximately 180 million T cells were analyzed, and some 120 million unique TCR beta sequences were found among them.

PCR employed 60 Vbeta and 13 Jbeta primers. TCRdb's table, derived via immunoSEQ multiplex PCR, lists solely in-frame clones and lacks some. The top ten hold more than 1.5% of the sample, which has 99,000 or so clones, around four fifths seen once. Turning to this clone: The target antigen is unknown.

Study-wide points: In vitro, a few CMV-associated chains proved specific for CMV antigens. In a later analysis, V- and J-gene trimming of beta chains associated with a DCLRE1C missense variant, replicated independently.

The sequencing sample was made of PBMCs. The TCR sequence derives from a middle-aged woman in good health and CMV-seronegative.

The CDR3 region is CASSPGLGLAGPGELFF. In nucleotides, the CDR3 is TGTGCCAGCAGTCCCGGATTGGGACTAGCGGGGCCCGGGGAGCTGTTTTTT. The chain links TRBV28 to TRBJ2-2; 13 bases are shared with TRBD2. The CDR3 runs 17 residues. Germline V lookup: CDR1 MDHEN, CDR2 SYDVKM. The V gene end was trimmed by 5 bases and the J gene end by 6 bases; junction bases not matched to a gene: 9.